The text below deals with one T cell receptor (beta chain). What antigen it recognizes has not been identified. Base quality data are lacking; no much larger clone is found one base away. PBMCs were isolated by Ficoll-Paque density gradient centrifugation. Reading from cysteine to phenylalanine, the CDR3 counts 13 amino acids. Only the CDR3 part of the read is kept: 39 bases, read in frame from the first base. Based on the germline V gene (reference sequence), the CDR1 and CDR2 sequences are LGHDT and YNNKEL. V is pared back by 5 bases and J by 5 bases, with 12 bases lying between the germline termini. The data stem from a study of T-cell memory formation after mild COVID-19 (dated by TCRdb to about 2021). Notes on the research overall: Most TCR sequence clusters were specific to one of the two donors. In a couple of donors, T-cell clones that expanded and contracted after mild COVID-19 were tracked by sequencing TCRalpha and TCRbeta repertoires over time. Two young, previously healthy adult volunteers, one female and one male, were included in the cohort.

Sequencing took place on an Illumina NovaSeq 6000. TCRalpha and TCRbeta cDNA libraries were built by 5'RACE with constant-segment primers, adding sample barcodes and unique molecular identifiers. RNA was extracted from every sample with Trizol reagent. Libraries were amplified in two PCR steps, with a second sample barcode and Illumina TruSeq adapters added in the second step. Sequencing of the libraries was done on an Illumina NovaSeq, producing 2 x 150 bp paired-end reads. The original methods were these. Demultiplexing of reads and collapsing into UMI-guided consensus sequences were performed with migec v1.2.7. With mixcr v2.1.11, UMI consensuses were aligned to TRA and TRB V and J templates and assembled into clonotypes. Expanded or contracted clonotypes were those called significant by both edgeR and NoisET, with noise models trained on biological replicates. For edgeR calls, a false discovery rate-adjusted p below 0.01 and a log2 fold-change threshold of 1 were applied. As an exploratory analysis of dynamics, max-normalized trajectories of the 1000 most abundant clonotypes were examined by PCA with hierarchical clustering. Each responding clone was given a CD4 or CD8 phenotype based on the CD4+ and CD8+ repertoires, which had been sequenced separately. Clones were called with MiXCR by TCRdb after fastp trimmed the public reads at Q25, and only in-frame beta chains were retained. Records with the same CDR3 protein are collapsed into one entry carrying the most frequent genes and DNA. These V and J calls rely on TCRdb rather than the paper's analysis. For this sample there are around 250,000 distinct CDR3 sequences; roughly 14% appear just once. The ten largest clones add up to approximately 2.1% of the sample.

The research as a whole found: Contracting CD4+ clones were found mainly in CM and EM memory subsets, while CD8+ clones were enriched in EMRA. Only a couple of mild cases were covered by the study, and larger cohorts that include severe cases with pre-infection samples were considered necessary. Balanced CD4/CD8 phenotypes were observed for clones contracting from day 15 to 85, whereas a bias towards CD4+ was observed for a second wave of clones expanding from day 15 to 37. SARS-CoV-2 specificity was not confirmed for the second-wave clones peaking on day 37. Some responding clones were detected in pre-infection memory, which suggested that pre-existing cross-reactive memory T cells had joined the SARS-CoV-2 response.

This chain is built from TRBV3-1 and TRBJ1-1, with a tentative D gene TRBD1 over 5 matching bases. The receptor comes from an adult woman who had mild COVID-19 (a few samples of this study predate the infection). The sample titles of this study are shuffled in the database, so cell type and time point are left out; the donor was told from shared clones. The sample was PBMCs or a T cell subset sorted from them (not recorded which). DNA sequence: TGTGCCAGCAGCTCACAGGTCCGGACTGAAGCTTTCTTT. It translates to CASSSQVRTEAFF.